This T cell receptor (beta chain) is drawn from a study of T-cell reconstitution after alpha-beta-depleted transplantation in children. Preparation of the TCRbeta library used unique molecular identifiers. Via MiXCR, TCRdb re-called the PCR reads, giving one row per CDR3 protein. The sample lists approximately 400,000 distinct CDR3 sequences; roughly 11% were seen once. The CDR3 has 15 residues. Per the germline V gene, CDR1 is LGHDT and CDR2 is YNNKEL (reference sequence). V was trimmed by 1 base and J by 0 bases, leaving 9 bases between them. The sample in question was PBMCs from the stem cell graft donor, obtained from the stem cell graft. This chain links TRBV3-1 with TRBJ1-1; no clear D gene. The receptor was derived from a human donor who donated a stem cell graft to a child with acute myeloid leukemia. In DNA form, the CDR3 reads TGTGCCAGCAGCCAAGGCTGGCAGGTGAACACTGAAGCTTTCTTT. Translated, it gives CASSQGWQVNTEAFF.